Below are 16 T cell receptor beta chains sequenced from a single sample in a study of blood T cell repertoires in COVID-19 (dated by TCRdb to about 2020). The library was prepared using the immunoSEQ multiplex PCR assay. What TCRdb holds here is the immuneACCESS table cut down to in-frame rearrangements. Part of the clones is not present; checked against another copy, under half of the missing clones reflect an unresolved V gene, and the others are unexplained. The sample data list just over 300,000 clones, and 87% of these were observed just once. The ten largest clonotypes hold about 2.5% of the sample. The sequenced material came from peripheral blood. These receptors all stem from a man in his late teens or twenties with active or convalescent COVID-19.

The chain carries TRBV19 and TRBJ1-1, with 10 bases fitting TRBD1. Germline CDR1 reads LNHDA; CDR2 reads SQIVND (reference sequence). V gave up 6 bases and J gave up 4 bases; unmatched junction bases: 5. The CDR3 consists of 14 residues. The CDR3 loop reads CASSPRDRGTEAFF. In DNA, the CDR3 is TGTGCCAGTAGCCCTCGGGACAGGGGCACTGAAGCTTTCTTT.

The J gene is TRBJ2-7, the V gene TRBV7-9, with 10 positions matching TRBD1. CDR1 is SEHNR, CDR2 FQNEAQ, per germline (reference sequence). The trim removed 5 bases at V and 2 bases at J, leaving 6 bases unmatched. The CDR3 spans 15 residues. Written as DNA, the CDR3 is TGTGCCAGCAGCCCTCGGGACAGGGGACCCTACGAGCAGTACTTC. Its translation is CASSPRDRGPYEQYF.

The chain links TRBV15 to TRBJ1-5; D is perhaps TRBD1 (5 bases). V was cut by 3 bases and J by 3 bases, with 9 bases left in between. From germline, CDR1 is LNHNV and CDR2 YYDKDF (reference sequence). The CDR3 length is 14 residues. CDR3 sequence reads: CATSSRQNNQPQHF. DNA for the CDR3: TGTGCCACCAGCAGCCGACAGAACAATCAGCCCCAGCATTTT.

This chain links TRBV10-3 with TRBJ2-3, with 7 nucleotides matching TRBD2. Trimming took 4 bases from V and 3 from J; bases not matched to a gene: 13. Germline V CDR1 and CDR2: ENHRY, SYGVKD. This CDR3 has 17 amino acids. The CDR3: CAISGQGAGVRTDTQYF. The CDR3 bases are TGTGCCATCAGTGGCCAAGGGGCGGGGGTCCGGACAGATACGCAGTATTTT.

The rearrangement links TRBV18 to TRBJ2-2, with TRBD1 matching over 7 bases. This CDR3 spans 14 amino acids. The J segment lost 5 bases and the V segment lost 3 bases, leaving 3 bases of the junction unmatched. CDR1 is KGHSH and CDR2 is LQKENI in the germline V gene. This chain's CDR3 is CASSPRQGTGELFF. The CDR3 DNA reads TGTGCCAGCTCACCGAGACAGGGAACCGGGGAGCTGTTTTTT.

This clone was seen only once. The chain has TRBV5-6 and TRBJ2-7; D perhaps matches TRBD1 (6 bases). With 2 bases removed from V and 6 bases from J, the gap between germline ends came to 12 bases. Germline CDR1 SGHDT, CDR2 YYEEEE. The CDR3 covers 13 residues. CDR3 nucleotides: TGTGCCAGCAGCTTAGGGCAGGGGTCCGAGCAGTACTTC. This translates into CASSLGQGSEQYF.

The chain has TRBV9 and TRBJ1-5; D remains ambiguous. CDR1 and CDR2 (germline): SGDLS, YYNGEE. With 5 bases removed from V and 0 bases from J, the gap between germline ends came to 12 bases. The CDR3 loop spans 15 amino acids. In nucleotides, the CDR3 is TGTGCCAGCAGGATTAACAGATATAGCAATCAGCCCCAGCATTTT. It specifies CASRINRYSNQPQHF.

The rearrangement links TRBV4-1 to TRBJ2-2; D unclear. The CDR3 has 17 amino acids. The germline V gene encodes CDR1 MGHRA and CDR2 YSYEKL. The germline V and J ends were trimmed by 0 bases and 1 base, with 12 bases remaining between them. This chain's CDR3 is CASSQDMSGQNTGELFF. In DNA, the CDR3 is TGCGCCAGCAGCCAAGATATGAGTGGGCAGAACACCGGGGAGCTGTTTTTT.

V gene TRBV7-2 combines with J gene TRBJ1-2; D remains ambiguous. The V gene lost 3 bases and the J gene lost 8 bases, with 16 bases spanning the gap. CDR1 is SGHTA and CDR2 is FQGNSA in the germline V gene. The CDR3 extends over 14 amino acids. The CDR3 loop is CASSFPWTEWGYTF. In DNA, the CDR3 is TGTGCCAGCAGCTTTCCCTGGACTGAGTGGGGCTACACCTTC.

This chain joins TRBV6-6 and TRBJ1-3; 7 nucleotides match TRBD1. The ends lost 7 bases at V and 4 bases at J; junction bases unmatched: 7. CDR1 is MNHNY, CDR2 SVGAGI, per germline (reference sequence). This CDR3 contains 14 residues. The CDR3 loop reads CASKTTGDGNTIYF. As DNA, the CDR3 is TGTGCCAGCAAGACTACAGGGGACGGAAACACCATATATTTT.

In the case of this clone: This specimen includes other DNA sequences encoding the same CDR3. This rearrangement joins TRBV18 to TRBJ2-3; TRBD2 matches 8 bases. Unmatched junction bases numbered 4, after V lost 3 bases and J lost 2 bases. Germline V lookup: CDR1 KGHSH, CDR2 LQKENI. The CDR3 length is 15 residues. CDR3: CASSPLAGSTDTQYF. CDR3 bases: TGTGCCAGCTCACCGCTAGCGGGTTCCACAGATACGCAGTATTTT.

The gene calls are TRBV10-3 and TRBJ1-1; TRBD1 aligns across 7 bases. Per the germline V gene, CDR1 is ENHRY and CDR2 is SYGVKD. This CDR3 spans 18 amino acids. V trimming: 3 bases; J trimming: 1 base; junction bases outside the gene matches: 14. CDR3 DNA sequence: TGTGCCATCAGTGACCCTAGGGCTATACAGGGGCCGAACACTGAAGCTTTCTTT. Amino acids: CAISDPRAIQGPNTEAFF.

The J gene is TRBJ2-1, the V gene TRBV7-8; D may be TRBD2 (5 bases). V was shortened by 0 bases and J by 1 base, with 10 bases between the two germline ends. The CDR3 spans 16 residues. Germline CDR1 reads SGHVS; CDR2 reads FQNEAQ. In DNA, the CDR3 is TGTGCCAGCAGCTTAGCTCGCCTAGCTTCCTACAATGAGCAGTTCTTC. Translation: CASSLARLASYNEQFF.

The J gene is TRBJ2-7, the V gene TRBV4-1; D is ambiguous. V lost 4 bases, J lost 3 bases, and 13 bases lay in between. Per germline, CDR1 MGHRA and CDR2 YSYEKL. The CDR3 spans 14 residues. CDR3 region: CASSRRQENYEQYF. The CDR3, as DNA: TGCGCCAGCAGCCGCAGGCAGGAAAACTACGAGCAGTACTTC.

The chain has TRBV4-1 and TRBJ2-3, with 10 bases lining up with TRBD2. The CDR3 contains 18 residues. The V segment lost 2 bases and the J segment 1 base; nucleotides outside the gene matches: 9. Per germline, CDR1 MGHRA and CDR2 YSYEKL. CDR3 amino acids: CASSQLLAGPTGTDTQYF. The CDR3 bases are TGCGCCAGCAGCCAACTACTAGCGGGGCCTACTGGCACAGATACGCAGTATTTT.

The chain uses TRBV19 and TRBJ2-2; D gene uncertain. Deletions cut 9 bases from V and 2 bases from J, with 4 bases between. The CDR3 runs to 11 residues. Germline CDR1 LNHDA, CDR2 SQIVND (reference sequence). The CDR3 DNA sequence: TGTGCCAGCTATAACACCGGGGAGCTGTTTTTT. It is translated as CASYNTGELFF.